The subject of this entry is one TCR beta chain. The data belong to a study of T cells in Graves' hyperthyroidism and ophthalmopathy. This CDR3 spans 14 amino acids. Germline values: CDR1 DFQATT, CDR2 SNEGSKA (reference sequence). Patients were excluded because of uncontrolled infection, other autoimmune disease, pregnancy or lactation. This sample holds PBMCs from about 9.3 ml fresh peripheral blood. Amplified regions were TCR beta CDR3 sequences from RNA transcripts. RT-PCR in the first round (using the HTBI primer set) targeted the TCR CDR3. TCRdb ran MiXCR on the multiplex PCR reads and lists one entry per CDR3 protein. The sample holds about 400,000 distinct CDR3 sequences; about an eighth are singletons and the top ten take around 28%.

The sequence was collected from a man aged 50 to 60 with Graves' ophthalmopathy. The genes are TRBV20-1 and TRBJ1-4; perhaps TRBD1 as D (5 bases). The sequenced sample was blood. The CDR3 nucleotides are TGCAGCGCGGCGGGGGTAGGGGATTGGGAAAAACTGTTTTTT. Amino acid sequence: CSAAGVGDWEKLFF.